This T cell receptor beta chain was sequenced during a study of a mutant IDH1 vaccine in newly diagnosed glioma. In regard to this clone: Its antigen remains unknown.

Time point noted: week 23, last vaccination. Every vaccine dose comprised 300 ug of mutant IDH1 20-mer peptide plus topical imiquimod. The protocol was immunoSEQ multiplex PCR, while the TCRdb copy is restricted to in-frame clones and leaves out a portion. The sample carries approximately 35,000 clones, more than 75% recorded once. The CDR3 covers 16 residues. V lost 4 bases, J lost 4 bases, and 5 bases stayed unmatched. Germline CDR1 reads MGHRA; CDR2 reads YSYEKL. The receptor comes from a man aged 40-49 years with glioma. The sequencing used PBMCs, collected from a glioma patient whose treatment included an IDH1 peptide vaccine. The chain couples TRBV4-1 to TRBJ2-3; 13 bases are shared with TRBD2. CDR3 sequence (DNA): TGCGCCAGCAGCCTCCCGACTAGCGGGGGGTCAGATACGCAGTATTTT. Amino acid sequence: CASSLPTSGGSDTQYF.